This passage covers 32 T cell receptor beta chains from one sample sequenced in a study of T cells in Graves' hyperthyroidism and ophthalmopathy. RNA transcripts served as the template for amplifying TCR beta CDR3 regions. An initial round of RT-PCR targeting the TCR CDR3 relied on the HTBI primer set. TCRdb ran MiXCR on the multiplex PCR reads and lists one entry per CDR3 protein. The table records 490,000 or so distinct CDR3 sequences, more than 15% of them present only once. The sample taken for sequencing was blood. The receptors were gathered from a woman between 25 and 40 years old with Graves' ophthalmopathy.

This clonotype was observed many times. The genes are TRBV30 and TRBJ1-2; 10 nucleotides align to TRBD1. Germline-derived CDR1 and CDR2 are GTSNPN and SVGIG (reference sequence). V gave up 3 bases and J gave up 2 bases; unmatched junction bases: 3. CDR3 size: 14 residues. CDR3 loop: CAWRRTGGNYGYTF. In DNA form, the CDR3 reads TGTGCCTGGAGACGGACAGGGGGAAACTATGGCTACACCTTC.

The V gene is TRBV27, the J gene TRBJ2-1, with unresolved D. CDR3 size: 13 residues. Trimming took 7 bases from V and 8 from J, leaving 15 bases between them. From germline, CDR1 is MNHEY and CDR2 SMNVEV (reference sequence). The CDR3 region has the DNA TGTGCCAGCACCCTTCGAGGTGACGATGAGCAGTTCTTC. It translates to CASTLRGDDEQFF.

V gene TRBV9 combines with J gene TRBJ2-7; 12 nucleotides align to TRBD1. The CDR3 is 15 amino acids. The V gene's germline CDR1 is SGDLS and CDR2 YYNGEE. The V gene end was trimmed by 3 bases and the J gene end by 4 bases; junction bases not matched to a gene: 5. CDR3 DNA sequence: TGTGCCAGCAGCGCAGGGACAGGGGGCGGGTACGAGCAGTACTTC. Its translation is CASSAGTGGGYEQYF.

This clonotype turned up a few times. V is TRBV5-4 and J is TRBJ2-7; no firm D call. The CDR3 sequence is 14 residues long. V was pared by 0 bases and J by 2 bases, with 9 bases between. The germline V gene encodes CDR1 SGHNT and CDR2 YYREEE (reference sequence). The CDR3 nucleotides are TGTGCCAGCAGCTTGGACGGGCTACCCTACGAGCAGTACTTC. It codes for CASSLDGLPYEQYF.

This clonotype was seen a few times. The chain joins TRBV19 to TRBJ1-5; TRBD1 agrees at 7 bases. In germline, CDR1 is LNHDA, CDR2 SQIVND (reference sequence). The CDR3 length is 16 residues. With V trimmed by 4 bases and J by 0 bases, 6 bases remained unmatched. The CDR3 spells CASSTQTGYSNQPQHF. CDR3 nucleotide sequence: TGTGCCAGTAGTACCCAGACAGGGTATAGCAATCAGCCCCAGCATTTT.

This clonotype was observed a handful of times. This sequence joins TRBV29-1 and TRBJ2-1; the D gene is possibly TRBD2 (7 bases). The CDR3 covers 12 residues. CDR1 is SQVTM, CDR2 ANQGSEA, per germline. V gave up 7 bases and J gave up 7 bases, with 14 bases separating them. In DNA, the CDR3 is TGCAGCGGGGGGGGGGCTAGGAATGAGCAGTTCTTC. It encodes CSGGGARNEQFF.

This clonotype was counted many times. The chain is built from TRBV7-3 and TRBJ2-1, with a tentative D call TRBD1 (6 bases). With 2 bases removed from V and 5 bases from J, the gap between germline ends came to 13 bases. Germline assignment: CDR1 SGHTA and CDR2 FQGTGA. The CDR3 is 15 amino acids. CDR3 bases: TGTGCCAGCAGCTTACTACAGGGTCTCCACAATGAGCAGTTCTTC. This codes for CASSLLQGLHNEQFF. Filled out from reference TRBV7-3 and TRBJ2-1, the complete variable domain reads GAGVSQTPSNKVTEKGKYVELRCDPISGHTALYWYRQSLGQGPEFLIYFQGTGAADDSGLPNDRFFAVRPEGSVSTLKIQRTERGDSAVYLCASSLLQGLHNEQFFGPGTRLTVL.

This clonotype was counted many times. V gene TRBV28 combines with J gene TRBJ2-1, with D uncertain. The germline V gene encodes CDR1 MDHEN and CDR2 SYDVKM. The CDR3 has 15 amino acids. V lost 3 bases and J 8 bases, leaving 17 bases between the germline ends. Here the CDR3 reads CASSLSPSEIHEQFF. In nucleotides, the CDR3 is TGTGCCAGCAGTTTGTCTCCCAGCGAAATCCATGAGCAGTTCTTC. The full variable domain, with the rest looked up from reference TRBV28 and TRBJ2-1, is DVKVTQSSRYLVKRTGEKVFLECVQDMDHENMFWYRQDPGLGLRLIYFSYDVKMKEKGDIPEGYSVSREKKERFSLILESASTNQTSMYLCASSLSPSEIHEQFFGPGTRLTVL.

This clonotype was found many times. The chain has TRBV7-9 and TRBJ2-5; possibly TRBD1 for D (5 bases). Germline CDR1 SEHNR, CDR2 FQNEAQ (reference sequence). This CDR3 spans 14 amino acids. V lost 5 bases and J 4 bases, leaving 14 bases between the germline ends. CDR3 nucleotide sequence: TGTGCCAGCAGCGACGGACACTTCGGAGAGACCCAGTACTTC. Protein sequence: CASSDGHFGETQYF.

Only a few counts were recorded for this clonotype. The gene calls are TRBV4-1 and TRBJ2-3; TRBD2 matches at 12 bases. This CDR3 has 18 amino acids. The V gene's germline CDR1 is MGHRA and CDR2 YSYEKL. Germline trimming cut 2 bases from V and 2 bases from J; bases unmatched to any gene: 8. The CDR3: CASSQHWASGRATDTQYF. DNA of the CDR3: TGCGCCAGCAGCCAACACTGGGCTAGCGGGAGGGCCACAGATACGCAGTATTTT.

About this clonotype: One end of the junction varies from germline; a read error may be responsible. The J gene is TRBJ2-2, the V gene TRBV7-9; perhaps TRBD2 as D (6 bases). CDR1 and CDR2 (germline): SEHNR, FQNEAQ (reference sequence). The CDR3 runs to 16 residues. CDR3 residues: CASSLGTGGDTGELFF. For the CDR3, the DNA is TGCGCCAGCAGCTTAGGGACTGGAGGGGACACCGGGGAGCTGTTTTTT. Full variable domain (missing parts from reference TRBV7-9 and TRBJ2-2): DTGVSQNPRHKITKRGQNVTFRCDPISEHNRLYWYRQTLGQGPEFLTYFQNEAQLEKSRLLSDRFSAERPKGSFSTLEIQRTEQGDSAMYLCASSLGTGGDTGELFFGEGSRLTVL.

Ten or more counts support this clonotype. The chain joins TRBV3-1 to TRBJ2-3; no firm D call. The CDR3 spans 17 residues. The V end lost 0 bases, the J end lost 6 bases, and 19 bases lay between the germline ends. Germline-derived CDR1 and CDR2 are LGHDT and YNNKEL (reference sequence). This chain's CDR3 is CASSQDPGGMFYDTQYF. CDR3 DNA: TGTGCCAGCAGCCAAGACCCCGGTGGGATGTTTTACGATACGCAGTATTTT.

This clonotype was seen ten or more times. V and J are TRBV9 and TRBJ1-1, with no clear D. The ends were cut back, 0 bases at V and 3 bases at J, with 9 bases in the middle. The CDR3 loop spans 14 amino acids. CDR1 is SGDLS, CDR2 YYNGEE, per germline. The CDR3 reads CASSVVKVHTEAFF. The CDR3 bases are TGTGCCAGCAGCGTAGTCAAGGTCCACACTGAAGCTTTCTTT.

This clonotype was found many times. The V gene is TRBV20-1, the J gene TRBJ2-1, with 8 bases fitting TRBD1. The V and J ends lost 8 bases and 8 bases, in that order; junction bases with no gene match: 11. The CDR3 is made up of 13 amino acids. CDR1 and CDR2 (germline): DFQATT, SNEGSKA (reference sequence). The CDR3 coding sequence is TGCAGTCGTAATAGACAGGGGTTGGATGAGCAGTTCTTC. Its protein is CSRNRQGLDEQFF.

A word on this clonotype: A clone one base away is much larger, so this may be a read error. The CDR3 DNA reads as TGTGCCAGCAGTTACAGCGGGAGGGCTTACCATGAGCAGTTCTTC. Protein product: CASSYSGRAYHEQFF. This chain uses TRBV6-5 with TRBJ2-1; TRBD2 agrees at 10 bases. This CDR3 has 15 amino acids. V shed 2 bases, J shed 8 bases, and the junction held 6 bases outside the gene matches. Germline CDR1 and CDR2: MNHEY and SVGAGI.

This sequence joins TRBV18 and TRBJ2-6; the D is unclear. CDR1 is KGHSH, CDR2 LQKENI, per germline. V dropped 3 bases and J dropped 0 bases, with 12 bases sitting between them. This CDR3 contains 17 residues. Here the CDR3 DNA reads TGTGCCAGCTCACCCGCCAAAGTTACCTCTGGGGCCAACGTCCTGACTTTC. Translation: CASSPAKVTSGANVLTF.

This clonotype was observed many times. This chain links TRBV2 with TRBJ2-7, with D perhaps TRBD2 (6 bases). V gave up 2 bases and J gave up 0 bases, with 17 bases separating them. The germline gives CDR1 SNHLY, CDR2 FYNNEI. This CDR3 has 17 residues. CDR3 loop: CASSERVGTFSSYEQYF. The CDR3 region has the DNA TGTGCCAGCAGTGAAAGAGTGGGGACTTTCAGCTCCTACGAGCAGTACTTC.

There are a few counts of this clonotype. The chain joins TRBV28 to TRBJ1-5; 10 positions agree with TRBD1. Germline V gene sequence: CDR1 MDHEN, CDR2 SYDVKM. V lost 6 bases and J lost 4; bases outside the gene matches: 6. CDR3 length: 15 amino acids. CDR3 in DNA: TGTGCCAGCAGACTGACAGGGGGCTGGAATCAGCCCCAGCATTTT. Its translation: CASRLTGGWNQPQHF.

CDR3 amino acids: CASSFSSFASYEQYF. The CDR3 nucleotides read TGTGCCAGCAGCTTTTCGTCTTTCGCTTCCTACGAGCAGTACTTC. V gene TRBV5-4 combines with J gene TRBJ2-7; D gene unclear. Trimming left V 2 bases short and J 1 base short, with 13 bases between. Per germline, CDR1 SGHNT and CDR2 YYREEE (reference sequence). The CDR3 spans 15 residues.

The V gene is TRBV6-1, the J gene TRBJ1-5, with TRBD1 matching 7 bases. This CDR3 has 15 residues. V was clipped by 5 bases and J by 5 bases; unmatched bases: 9. Germline-derived CDR1 and CDR2 are MNHNS and SASEGT. The CDR3 DNA reads as TGTGCCAGCAGTCGACAGGGAGATTGGGATCAGCCCCAGCATTTT. It yields the protein CASSRQGDWDQPQHF.

In its sample, this clonotype was seen many times. The rearrangement links TRBV5-1 to TRBJ2-7; no reliable D call. V was cut by 0 bases and J by 1 base, with 5 bases left in between. The CDR3 runs to 13 residues. Looked up from germline, CDR1 is SGHRS and CDR2 is YFSETQ. For the CDR3, the DNA is TGCGCCAGCAGCTTGGCGACATCCTACGAGCAGTACTTC. Amino acid sequence: CASSLATSYEQYF.

The chain recombines TRBV27 with TRBJ2-1; D perhaps matches TRBD2 (6 bases). Germline V CDR1 and CDR2: MNHEY, SMNVEV (reference sequence). The CDR3 runs 15 residues. The V gene lost 5 bases and the J gene lost 5 bases, with 16 bases spanning the gap. CDR3 bases: TGTGCCAGCAGTCCCCGGGACTCCGATAACAATGAGCAGTTCTTC. It is translated as CASSPRDSDNNEQFF.

This clonotype has at least ten counts. This chain links TRBV30 with TRBJ1-1; 7 bases are shared with TRBD1. The germline CDR1 and CDR2 sequences are GTSNPN and SVGIG (reference sequence). Trimming cost V 4 bases and J 7 bases; bases outside gene matches: 6. This CDR3 is built from 12 residues. This chain's CDR3 is CAWTKGTVEAFF. Here the CDR3 DNA reads TGTGCCTGGACGAAAGGGACAGTTGAAGCTTTCTTT.

This clonotype was detected ten times or more. The genes are TRBV7-3 and TRBJ1-1; no clear D. Germline CDR1 SGHTA, CDR2 FQGTGA. Trimming stripped 5 bases from V and 0 bases from J, with 10 bases between. The CDR3 runs 14 residues. This chain's CDR3 is CASSASSMNTEAFF. CDR3 bases: TGTGCCAGCAGCGCGTCTTCAATGAACACTGAAGCTTTCTTT.

This clonotype was observed a handful of times. The J gene is TRBJ2-3, the V gene TRBV10-3; D unresolved. CDR1 and CDR2 from the germline V gene are ENHRY and SYGVKD. CDR3 size: 14 residues. The germline V and J ends were trimmed by 5 bases and 1 base, with 10 bases remaining between them. CDR3 DNA sequence: TGTGCCATCAGTACTGGAGTCGGCACAGATACGCAGTATTTT. This codes for CAISTGVGTDTQYF.

This clonotype occurred a few times. V and J are TRBV29-1 and TRBJ1-1, with D tentatively TRBD1 (5 bases). CDR1 is SQVTM and CDR2 is ANQGSEA in the germline V gene. The CDR3 spans 14 residues. Trimming took 7 bases from V and 4 from J, leaving 19 bases between them. This CDR3 reads CSGEARVGGTEAFF. The DNA of the CDR3 is TGCAGCGGCGAAGCCAGGGTAGGAGGCACTGAAGCTTTCTTT.

This clonotype has more than one count but fewer than ten. The CDR3 is CASSYDSSGCTDTQYF. The CDR3 nucleotides are TGTGCCAGCAGTTATGACTCTAGCGGATGCACAGATACGCAGTATTTT. The chain is built from TRBV6-7 and TRBJ2-3, with 7 bases fitting TRBD2. TRBV6-7 is an ORF; its function is uncertain. V shed 3 bases, J shed 1 base, and the junction held 7 bases outside the gene matches. This CDR3 has 16 residues.

With regard to this clonotype: Possible read error: a much larger clone is one base away. V and J are TRBV7-2 and TRBJ2-7, with D uncertain. The CDR3 covers 12 residues. In germline, CDR1 is SGHTA, CDR2 FQGNSA. CDR3: CAGSQWNHEQYF. The CDR3 DNA reads TGTGCCGGCAGCCAGTGGAACCACGAGCAGTACTTC.

This clonotype was seen at least ten times. The chain links TRBV2 to TRBJ2-3, with TRBD2 matching 7 bases. CDR1 is SNHLY and CDR2 is FYNNEI in the germline V gene. V trimming: 7 bases; J trimming: 0 bases; junction bases outside the gene matches: 4. This CDR3 spans 14 amino acids. CDR3 region: CASTPSGSTDTQYF. CDR3 sequence (DNA): TGTGCCAGCACCCCTAGCGGAAGCACAGATACGCAGTATTTT.

Worth noting for this clonotype: A much larger clone is a single base away; this may be a read error. The CDR3 nucleotides are TGTGCCAGCCCACCCGTCTCCAGCGGGAGTGTAGTGACCCAGTACTTC. Protein sequence: CASPPVSSGSVVTQYF. The genes are TRBV11-2 and TRBJ2-5; TRBD2 matches at 8 bases. Germline V gene sequence: CDR1 SGHAT, CDR2 FQNNGV. The CDR3 contains 16 residues. V trimming: 8 bases; J trimming: 7 bases; junction bases outside the gene matches: 18.

The chain is built from TRBV7-9 and TRBJ2-3; no definite D call. Germline assignment: CDR1 SEHNR and CDR2 FQNEAQ (reference sequence). This CDR3 comprises 13 residues. V dropped 5 bases and J dropped 1 base, with 7 bases sitting between them. The CDR3 sequence: CASSVTRTDTQYF. The DNA of the CDR3 is TGTGCCAGCAGCGTGACCCGCACAGATACGCAGTATTTT.

The table lists this clonotype with many counts. The chain links TRBV28 to TRBJ2-1; 8 bases match TRBD2. The V segment lost 4 bases and the J segment 0 bases; nucleotides outside the gene matches: 5. The CDR3 extends over 16 amino acids. Germline V gene data show CDR1 as MDHEN and CDR2 as SYDVKM. The CDR3 nucleotides read TGTGCCAGCAGTTCACTTAGCGGGAACTCCTACAATGAGCAGTTCTTC. Amino acids: CASSSLSGNSYNEQFF. The variable domain in full, with the rest retrieved from reference TRBV28 and TRBJ2-1, is DVKVTQSSRYLVKRTGEKVFLECVQDMDHENMFWYRQDPGLGLRLIYFSYDVKMKEKGDIPEGYSVSREKKERFSLILESASTNQTSMYLCASSSLSGNSYNEQFFGPGTRLTVL.